The entry below gives a single TCR beta chain sequence along with its context. The target antigen is unknown. This sample is drawn from a study of beta chain features in type 1 diabetes. Study findings and constraints: Among patients with Type 1 diabetes, TCRB CDR3s were moderately but significantly shorter in every one of the four CD4+ subsets.

The CDR3 is 12 residues long. The ends were cut back, 5 bases at V and 2 bases at J, with 6 bases in the middle. Germline CDR1 and CDR2: SGHTA and FQGNSA. Reverse transcribing all isolated RNA meant expressed TCRB transcripts were sequenced. Profiled with immunoSEQ multiplex PCR; TCRdb holds only in-frame clones, not every one. Of hundreds of thousands of clones listed, about 10% are singletons. What was sequenced was naive CD4+ T cells from blood. The chain uses TRBV7-2 and TRBJ1-2; no reliable D call. This receptor was identified in a woman under 30 in good health. CDR3 nucleotides: TGTGCCAGCAGCCCAGCCAACTATGGCTACACCTTC. Translated, it gives CASSPANYGYTF.